This T cell receptor beta chain was documented in a study of T cell changes during pregnancy in multiple sclerosis. Here immunoSEQ multiplex PCR was the method, and the copy in TCRdb shows in-frame clones only, minus some. The sample has 70,000 to 95,000 clones; 75% to 95% are singletons. The CDR3 totals 13 residues. The germline V gene encodes CDR1 SGHAT and CDR2 FQNNGV. With V trimmed by 4 bases and J by 6 bases, 5 bases remained unmatched. The receptor comes from a female donor with multiple sclerosis, enrolled in a pregnancy study. V and J are TRBV11-2 and TRBJ1-2; 7 bases align to TRBD1. The starting material was CD4+ T cells from peripheral blood mononuclear cells, obtained in the second trimester of pregnancy. CDR3 in DNA: TGTGCCAGCAGCTACCGACAGGGTAATGGCTACACCTTC. The encoded protein is CASSYRQGNGYTF.